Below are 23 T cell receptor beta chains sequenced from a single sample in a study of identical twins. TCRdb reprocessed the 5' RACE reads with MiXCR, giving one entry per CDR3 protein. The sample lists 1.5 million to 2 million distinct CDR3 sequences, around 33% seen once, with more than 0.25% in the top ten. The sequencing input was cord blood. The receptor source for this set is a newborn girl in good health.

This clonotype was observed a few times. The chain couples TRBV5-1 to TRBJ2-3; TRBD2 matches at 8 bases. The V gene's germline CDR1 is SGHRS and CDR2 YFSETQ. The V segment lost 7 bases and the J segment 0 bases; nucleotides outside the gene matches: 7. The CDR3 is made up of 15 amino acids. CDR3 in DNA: TGCGCCAGCCGATCCCGACTAGCGAGCACAGATACGCAGTATTTT. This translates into CASRSRLASTDTQYF.

The CDR3 sequence is CASSVVVASGGAYNEQYF. The CDR3 nucleotides are TGTGCCAGCAGCGTAGTAGTAGCGAGCGGGGGGGCCTACAATGAGCAGTACTTC. The genes are TRBV9 and TRBJ2-7; 10 bases fit TRBD2. The V and J ends lost 0 bases and 7 bases, in that order; junction bases with no gene match: 16. The CDR3 contains 18 residues. The germline CDR1 and CDR2 sequences are SGDLS and YYNGEE. The complete variable domain, with remaining parts taken from reference TRBV9 and TRBJ2-7, reads DSGVTQTPKHLITATGQRVTLRCSPRSGDLSVYWYQQSLDQGLQFLIQYYNGEERAKGNILERFSAQQFPDLHSELNLSSLELGDSALYFCASSVVVASGGAYNEQYFGPGTRLTVT.

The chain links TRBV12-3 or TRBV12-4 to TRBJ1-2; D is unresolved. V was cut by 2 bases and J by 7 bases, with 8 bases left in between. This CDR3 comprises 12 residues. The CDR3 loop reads CASSLPEVGYTF. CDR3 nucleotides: TGTGCCAGCAGTTTACCGGAGGTTGGCTACACCTTC.

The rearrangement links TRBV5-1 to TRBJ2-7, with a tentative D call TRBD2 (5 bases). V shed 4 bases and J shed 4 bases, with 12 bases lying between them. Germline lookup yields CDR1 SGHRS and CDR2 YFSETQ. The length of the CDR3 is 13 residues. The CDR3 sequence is CASSLLREYEQYF. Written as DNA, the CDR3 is TGCGCCAGCAGCCTACTGAGGGAGTACGAGCAGTACTTC.

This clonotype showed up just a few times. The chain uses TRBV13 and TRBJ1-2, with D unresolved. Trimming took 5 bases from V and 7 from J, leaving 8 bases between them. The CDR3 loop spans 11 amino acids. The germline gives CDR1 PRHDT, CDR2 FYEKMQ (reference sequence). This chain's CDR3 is CASSPPSGYTF. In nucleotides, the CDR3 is TGTGCCAGCAGCCCCCCGAGTGGCTACACCTTC.

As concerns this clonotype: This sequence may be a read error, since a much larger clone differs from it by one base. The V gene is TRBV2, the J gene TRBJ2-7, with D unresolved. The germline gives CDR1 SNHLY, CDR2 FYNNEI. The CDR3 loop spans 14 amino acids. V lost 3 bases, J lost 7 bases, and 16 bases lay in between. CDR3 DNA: TGTGCCAGCAGTGAGTACAGTTCCTACAATGAGCAGTACTTC. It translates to CASSEYSSYNEQYF.

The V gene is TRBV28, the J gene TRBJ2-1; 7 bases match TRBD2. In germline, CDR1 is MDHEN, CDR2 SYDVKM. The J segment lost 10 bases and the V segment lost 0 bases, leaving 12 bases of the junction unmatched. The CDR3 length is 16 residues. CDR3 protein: CASSLWPGGGFYEQFF. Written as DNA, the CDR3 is TGTGCCAGCAGTTTATGGCCGGGGGGTGGGTTCTACGAGCAGTTCTTC.

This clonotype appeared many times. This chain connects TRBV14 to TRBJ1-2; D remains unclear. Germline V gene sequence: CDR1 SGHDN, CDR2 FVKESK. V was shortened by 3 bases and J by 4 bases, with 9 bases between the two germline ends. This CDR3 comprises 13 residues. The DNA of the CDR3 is TGTGCCAGCAGCCAGTGGACGGTCTATGGCTACACCTTC. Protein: CASSQWTVYGYTF.

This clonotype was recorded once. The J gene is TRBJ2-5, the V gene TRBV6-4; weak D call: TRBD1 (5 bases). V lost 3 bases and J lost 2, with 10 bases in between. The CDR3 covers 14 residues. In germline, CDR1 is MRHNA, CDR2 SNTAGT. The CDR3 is CASSDRGTQETQYF. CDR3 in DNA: TGTGCCAGCAGTGATAGGGGTACACAAGAGACCCAGTACTTC.

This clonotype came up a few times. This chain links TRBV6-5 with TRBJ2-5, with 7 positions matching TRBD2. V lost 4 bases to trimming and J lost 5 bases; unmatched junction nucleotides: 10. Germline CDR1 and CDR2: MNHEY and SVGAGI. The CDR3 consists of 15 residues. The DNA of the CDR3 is TGTGCCAGCAGTTTCGCCTCGGGACTAATGGAGACCCAGTACTTC. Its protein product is CASSFASGLMETQYF.

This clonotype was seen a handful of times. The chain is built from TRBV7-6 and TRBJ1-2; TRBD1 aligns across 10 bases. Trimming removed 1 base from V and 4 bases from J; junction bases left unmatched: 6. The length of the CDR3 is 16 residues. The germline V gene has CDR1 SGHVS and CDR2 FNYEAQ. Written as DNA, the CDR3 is TGTGCCAGCAGCTTAGTAGGGACAGGGGAATCCTATGGCTACACCTTC. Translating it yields CASSLVGTGESYGYTF.

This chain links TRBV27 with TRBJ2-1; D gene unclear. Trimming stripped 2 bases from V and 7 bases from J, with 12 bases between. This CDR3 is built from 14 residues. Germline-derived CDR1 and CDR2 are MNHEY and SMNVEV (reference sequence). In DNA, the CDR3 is TGTGCCAGCAGTTTACAGACCTGGCGGAATGAGCAGTTCTTC. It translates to CASSLQTWRNEQFF.

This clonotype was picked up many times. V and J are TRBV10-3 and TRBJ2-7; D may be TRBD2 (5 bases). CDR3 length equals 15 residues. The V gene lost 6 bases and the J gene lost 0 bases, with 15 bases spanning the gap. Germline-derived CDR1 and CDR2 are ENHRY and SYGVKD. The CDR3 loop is CAIRGDTLPSYEQYF. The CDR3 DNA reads TGTGCCATCAGGGGAGACACTCTCCCCTCCTACGAGCAGTACTTC.

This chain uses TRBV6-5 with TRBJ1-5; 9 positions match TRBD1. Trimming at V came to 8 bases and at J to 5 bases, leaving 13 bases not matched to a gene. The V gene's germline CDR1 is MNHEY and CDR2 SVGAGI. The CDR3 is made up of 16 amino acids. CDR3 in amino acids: CASSLLAGQGDQPQHF. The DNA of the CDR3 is TGTGCCAGCTCCCTCCTGGCGGGACAGGGCGATCAGCCCCAGCATTTT.

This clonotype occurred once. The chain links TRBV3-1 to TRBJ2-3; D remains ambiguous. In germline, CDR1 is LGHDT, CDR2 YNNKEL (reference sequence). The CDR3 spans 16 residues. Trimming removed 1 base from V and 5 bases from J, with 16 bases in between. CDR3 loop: CASSQVRRPRKDTQYF. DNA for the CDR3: TGTGCCAGCAGCCAAGTGCGTCGACCACGAAAAGATACGCAGTATTTT.

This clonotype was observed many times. CDR3 amino acids: CASSPQGIRSDTQYF. CDR3 DNA sequence: TGTGCCAGCAGTCCACAGGGGATTCGGTCAGATACGCAGTATTTT. This chain links TRBV27 with TRBJ2-3; TRBD1 agrees at 7 bases. The CDR3 spans 15 residues. CDR1 MNHEY and CDR2 SMNVEV come from the germline V gene (reference sequence). J was trimmed by 4 bases and V by 5 bases; bases with no gene match: 9.

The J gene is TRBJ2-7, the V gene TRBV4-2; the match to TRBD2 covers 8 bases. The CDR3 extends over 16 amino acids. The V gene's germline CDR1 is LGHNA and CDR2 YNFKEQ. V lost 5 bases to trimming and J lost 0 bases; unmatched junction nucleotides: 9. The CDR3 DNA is TGTGCCAGCAGCATGCGGGGGGCGAGTTCCTCCTACGAGCAGTACTTC. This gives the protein CASSMRGASSSYEQYF.

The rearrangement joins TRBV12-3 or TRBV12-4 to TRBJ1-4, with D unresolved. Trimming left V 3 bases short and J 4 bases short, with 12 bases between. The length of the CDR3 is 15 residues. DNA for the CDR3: TGTGCCAGCAGTTTCAGAGAGGTCCTTAATGAAAAACTGTTTTTT. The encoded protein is CASSFREVLNEKLFF.

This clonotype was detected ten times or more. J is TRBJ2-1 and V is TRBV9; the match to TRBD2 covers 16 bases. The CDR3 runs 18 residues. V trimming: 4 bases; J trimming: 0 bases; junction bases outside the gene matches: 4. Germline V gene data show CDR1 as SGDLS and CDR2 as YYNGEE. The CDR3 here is CASSSGLAGGSSYNEQFF. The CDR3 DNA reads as TGTGCCAGCAGCTCGGGACTAGCGGGAGGGAGCTCCTACAATGAGCAGTTCTTC.

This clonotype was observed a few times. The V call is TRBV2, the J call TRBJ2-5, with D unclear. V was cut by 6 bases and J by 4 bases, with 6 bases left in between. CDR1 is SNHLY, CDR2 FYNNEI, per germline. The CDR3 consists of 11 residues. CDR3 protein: CASREIETQYF. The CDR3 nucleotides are TGTGCCAGCAGGGAGATAGAGACCCAGTACTTC.

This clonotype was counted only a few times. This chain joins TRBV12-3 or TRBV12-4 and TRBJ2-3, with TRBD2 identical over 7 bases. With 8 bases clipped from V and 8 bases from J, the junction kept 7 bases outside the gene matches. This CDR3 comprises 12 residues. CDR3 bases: TGTGCCAGCTCACCAGGCGGGGGTACGCAGTATTTT. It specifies CASSPGGGTQYF.

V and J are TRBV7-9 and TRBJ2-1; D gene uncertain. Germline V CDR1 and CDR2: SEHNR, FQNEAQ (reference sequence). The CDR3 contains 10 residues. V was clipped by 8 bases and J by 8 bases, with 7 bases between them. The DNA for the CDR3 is TGTGCCAGCGGGAACGATGAGCAGTTCTTC. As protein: CASGNDEQFF.

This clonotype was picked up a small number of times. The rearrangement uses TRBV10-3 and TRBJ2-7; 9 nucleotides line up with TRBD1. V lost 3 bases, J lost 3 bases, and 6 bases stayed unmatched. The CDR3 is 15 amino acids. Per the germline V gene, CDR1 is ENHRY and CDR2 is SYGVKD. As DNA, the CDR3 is TGTGCCATCAGTGACCCTACAGGGGGCAACTACGAGCAGTACTTC. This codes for CAISDPTGGNYEQYF.